Reported below is one T cell receptor beta chain. Its cognate antigen is unknown. The sample comes from a study of immune evolution from preneoplasia to lung adenocarcinoma. Study outcomes and limitations: Top clone share appeared to fall from AAH through AIS, MIA, adenocarcinoma.

The table came from immunoSEQ multiplex PCR; TCRdb's copy has only in-frame clones and leaves some out. This repertoire shows more than 12,000 clones, 81% found once; its top ten account for approximately 3%. The germline CDR1 and CDR2 sequences are LNHDA and SQIVND (reference sequence). V was clipped by 5 bases and J by 6 bases, with 8 bases between them. This CDR3 is built from 11 residues. Patients had resection in Japan or China between the mid-2010s and the late 2010s. The sequencing input was FFPE minimally invasive lung adenocarcinoma tissue. The clonotype comes from a person aged 60 to 80 with lung adenocarcinoma. This chain uses TRBV19 with TRBJ2-7; D not resolved. The CDR3 loop is CASSARSEQYF. The CDR3 bases are TGTGCCAGTAGTGCCAGATCCGAGCAGTACTTC.